These 11 T cell receptor beta chains came from one sample sequenced in a study of shared clonotypes between healthy human individuals (TCRdb year 2020). The library relied on the immunoSEQ multiplex PCR assay. Not all clones reach the TCRdb copy of this immuneACCESS table, which keeps in-frame sequences only. Checked studies attribute under half of the gap to unresolved V genes and leave the rest unexplained. The sample table lists about 2.4 million clones, over 85% of them with a count of one. Of the sample, more than 0.35% falls within the top ten clones. Sequences were obtained from naive CD4+ T cells from PBMCs. Reading the label with the study, this specimen's cell subset or site is: CD45RA+ positively selected. Receptors originate from a man aged 18 to 30 in good health. Some clones in this sample may be carry-over from other donors' samples.

The chain has TRBV5-4 and TRBJ1-1, with D tentatively TRBD1 (6 bases). The CDR3 extends over 16 amino acids. V dropped 2 bases and J dropped 5 bases, with 19 bases sitting between them. Germline V lookup: CDR1 SGHNT, CDR2 YYREEE (reference sequence). This chain's CDR3 is CASSLGSGTRETEAFF. In DNA, the CDR3 is TGTGCCAGCAGCTTAGGGTCCGGGACAAGAGAGACTGAAGCTTTCTTT.

This clone appeared a few times. The sample has other DNA sequences that encode this CDR3 too. The genes are TRBV7-9 and TRBJ2-6, with D uncertain. Germline V gene lookup returns CDR1 SEHNR and CDR2 FQNEAQ (reference sequence). The CDR3 is 12 amino acids. The ends were cut back, 8 bases at V and 1 base at J, with 3 bases in the middle. The CDR3 here is CASSSGANVLTF. Written as DNA, the CDR3 is TGTGCCAGCTCATCTGGGGCCAACGTCCTGACTTTC.

This rearrangement joins TRBV28 to TRBJ1-2; 8 nucleotides align to TRBD1. The V segment lost 10 bases and the J segment 2 bases; nucleotides outside the gene matches: 3. This CDR3 has 12 residues. Germline V lookup: CDR1 MDHEN, CDR2 SYDVKM. CDR3 protein: CATRQGNYGYTF. CDR3 nucleotides: TGTGCCACCCGACAGGGGAACTATGGCTACACCTTC.

The chain uses TRBV29-1 and TRBJ2-3; tentative D call: TRBD2 (6 bases). This CDR3 spans 13 amino acids. Germline V gene lookup returns CDR1 SQVTM and CDR2 ANQGSEA. V lost 4 bases to trimming and J lost 3 bases, with 11 bases between them. The CDR3, as DNA: TGCAGCGTTGCTACGCTAGCGACAGATACGCAGTATTTT. Amino acids: CSVATLATDTQYF.

The chain employs TRBV18 and TRBJ2-4, with 7 positions matching TRBD1. The CDR3 extends over 12 amino acids. CDR1 and CDR2 from the germline V gene are KGHSH and LQKENI. The junction had 1 base not matched to a gene; V was cut back by 6 bases and J by 5 bases. CDR3 sequence: CASSGQQNIQYF. In DNA form, the CDR3 reads TGTGCCAGCTCGGGACAGCAAAACATTCAGTACTTC.

The rearrangement uses TRBV30 and TRBJ2-6; perhaps D is TRBD1 or TRBD2 (5 bases each). The V end lost 2 bases, the J end lost 0 bases, and 8 bases lay between the germline ends. The CDR3 totals 15 residues. Germline CDR1 GTSNPN, CDR2 SVGIG (reference sequence). In DNA, the CDR3 is TGTGCCTGGAGTTGGGGGATCTCTGGGGCCAACGTCCTGACTTTC. Translated, it gives CAWSWGISGANVLTF.

The rearrangement joins TRBV2 to TRBJ1-4, with a weak D call TRBD1 (5 bases). Looked up from germline, CDR1 is SNHLY and CDR2 is FYNNEI. Trimming pared 6 bases from V and 0 bases from J, leaving 8 bases between. CDR3 size: 14 residues. This CDR3 is CASSQGTTNEKLFF. Written as DNA, the CDR3 is TGTGCCAGCAGCCAGGGTACAACTAATGAAAAACTGTTTTTT.

This clone was counted only a few times. Other nucleotide sequences in the sample specify the same CDR3. The chain joins TRBV7-2 to TRBJ2-5, with a tentative D call TRBD2 (6 bases). Germline loops: CDR1 SGHTA, CDR2 FQGNSA. This CDR3 comprises 14 residues. V was pared by 2 bases and J by 3 bases, with 10 bases between. Here the CDR3 reads CASSLMGGEETQYF. As DNA, the CDR3 is TGTGCCAGCAGCTTAATGGGCGGGGAAGAGACCCAGTACTTC.

This clone appeared once. The V call is TRBV7-2, the J call TRBJ1-1, with D possibly being TRBD1 (6 bases). The CDR3 is made up of 15 amino acids. Germline V gene sequence: CDR1 SGHTA, CDR2 FQGNSA. V lost 7 bases and J lost 4, with 19 bases in between. The CDR3 sequence: CASNPGGGLPTEAFF. DNA for the CDR3: TGTGCCAGCAACCCCGGCGGGGGGCTTCCCACTGAAGCTTTCTTT.

The V call is TRBV28, the J call TRBJ1-3; D ambiguous. The CDR3 sequence is 17 residues long. Germline CDR1 is MDHEN and CDR2 is SYDVKM. With 6 bases removed from V and 0 bases from J, the gap between germline ends came to 18 bases. CDR3 sequence (DNA): TGTGCCAGCAGCCCGCTTAGAGGCTCTCACTCTGGAAACACCATATATTTT. It is translated as CASSPLRGSHSGNTIYF.

The chain joins TRBV6-1 to TRBJ1-3; the D is unclear. CDR1 and CDR2 from the germline V gene are MNHNS and SASEGT. V dropped 2 bases and J dropped 0 bases, with 17 bases sitting between them. The CDR3 is made up of 18 amino acids. CDR3 protein: CASSELWEGLISGNTIYF. As DNA, the CDR3 is TGTGCCAGCAGTGAACTTTGGGAGGGTCTGATCTCTGGAAACACCATATATTTT.